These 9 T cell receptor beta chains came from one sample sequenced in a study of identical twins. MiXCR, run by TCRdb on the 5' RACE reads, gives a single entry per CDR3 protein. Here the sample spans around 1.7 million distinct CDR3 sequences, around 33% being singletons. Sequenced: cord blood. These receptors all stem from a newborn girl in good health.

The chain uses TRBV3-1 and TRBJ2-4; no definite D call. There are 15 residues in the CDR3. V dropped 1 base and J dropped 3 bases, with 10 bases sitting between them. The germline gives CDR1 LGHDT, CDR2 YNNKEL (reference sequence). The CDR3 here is CASSQAWSGKNIQYF. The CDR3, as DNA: TGTGCCAGCAGCCAAGCATGGTCAGGCAAAAACATTCAGTACTTC.

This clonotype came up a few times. Written as DNA, the CDR3 is TGTGCCAGCAGCACCCGACTAGGGAAGTACAATGAGCAGTTCTTC. It specifies CASSTRLGKYNEQFF. The chain has TRBV7-2 and TRBJ2-1; D possibly corresponds to TRBD2 (6 bases). The CDR3 has 15 amino acids. The germline V gene has CDR1 SGHTA and CDR2 FQGNSA. V was pared by 5 bases and J by 4 bases, with 15 bases between.

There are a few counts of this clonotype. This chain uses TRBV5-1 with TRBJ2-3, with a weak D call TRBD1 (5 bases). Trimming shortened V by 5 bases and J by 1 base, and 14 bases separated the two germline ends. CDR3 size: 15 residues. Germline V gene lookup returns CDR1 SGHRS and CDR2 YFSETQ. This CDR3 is CASRPTTAGTDTQYF. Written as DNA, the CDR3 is TGCGCCAGCAGGCCTACGACAGCCGGCACAGATACGCAGTATTTT.

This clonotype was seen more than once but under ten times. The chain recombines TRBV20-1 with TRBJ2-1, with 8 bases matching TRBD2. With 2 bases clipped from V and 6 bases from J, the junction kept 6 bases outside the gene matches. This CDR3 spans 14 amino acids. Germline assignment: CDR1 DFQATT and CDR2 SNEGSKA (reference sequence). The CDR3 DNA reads TGCAGTGCTAGACATAGCGGGACGACCAATGAGCAGTTCTTC. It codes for CSARHSGTTNEQFF.

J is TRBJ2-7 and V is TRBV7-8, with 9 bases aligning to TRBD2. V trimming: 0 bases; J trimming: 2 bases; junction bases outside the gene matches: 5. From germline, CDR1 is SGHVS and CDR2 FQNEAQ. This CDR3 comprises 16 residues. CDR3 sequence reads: CASSLAMLAGTYEQYF. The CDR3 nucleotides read TGTGCCAGCAGCTTAGCGATGCTAGCGGGAACCTACGAGCAGTACTTC.

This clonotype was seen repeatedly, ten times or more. As DNA, the CDR3 is TGTGCCAGCAGCTTAGCCGTTTCACTAGATTTGATCGAGCAGTACTTC. Its translation is CASSLAVSLDLIEQYF. The rearrangement uses TRBV7-2 and TRBJ2-7, with D tentatively TRBD2 (5 bases). The CDR3 length is 16 residues. Germline lookup yields CDR1 SGHTA and CDR2 FQGNSA. The V gene lost 0 bases and the J gene lost 6 bases, with 18 bases spanning the gap.

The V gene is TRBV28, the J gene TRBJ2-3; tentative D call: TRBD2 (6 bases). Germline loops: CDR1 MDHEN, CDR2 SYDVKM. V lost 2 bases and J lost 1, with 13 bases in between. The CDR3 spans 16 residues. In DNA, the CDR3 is TGTGCCAGCAGTTTAGGGCGCGGGATGGGCACAGATACGCAGTATTTT. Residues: CASSLGRGMGTDTQYF.

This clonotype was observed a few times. CDR3 in DNA: TGCGCCAGCAGCCGGGCCCCGACGGGCACTGAAGCTTTCTTT. Residues: CASSRAPTGTEAFF. This rearrangement joins TRBV4-1 to TRBJ1-1; D unclear. Germline V gene sequence: CDR1 MGHRA, CDR2 YSYEKL. This CDR3 has 14 residues. Trimming took 4 bases from V and 4 from J, leaving 13 bases between them.

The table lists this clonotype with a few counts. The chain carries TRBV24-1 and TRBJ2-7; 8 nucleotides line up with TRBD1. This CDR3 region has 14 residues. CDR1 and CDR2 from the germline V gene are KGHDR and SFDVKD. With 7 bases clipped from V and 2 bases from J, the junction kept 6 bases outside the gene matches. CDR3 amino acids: CATSTRDRPYEQYF. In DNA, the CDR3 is TGTGCCACCAGCACTAGGGACAGGCCCTACGAGCAGTACTTC.